The 24 T cell receptor beta chains below come from one sample, sequenced in a study of cytomegalovirus exposure and HLA in healthy donors. 13 Jbeta primers and 60 Vbeta primers were used for the PCR. Profiling relied on immunoSEQ multiplex PCR, and the TCRdb table lists in-frame clones only, not all of them. The repertoire table contains 75,000 to 95,000 clones. Sequenced material: PBMCs. Receptors were obtained from a girl between 10 and 17 years old in good health and CMV-seropositive.

V is TRBV4-2 and J is TRBJ1-5, with 9 bases that match TRBD1. Germline CDR1 LGHNA, CDR2 YNFKEQ. J lost 4 bases, V lost 4 bases, and 2 bases had no gene match. The length of the CDR3 is 14 residues. The CDR3 nucleotides are TGTGCCAGCAGCCTAGGGACAGGGAATCAGCCCCAGCATTTT. Its protein product is CASSLGTGNQPQHF.

For this clone: A junction end diverges from the germline sequence, so it may reflect a read error. The gene calls are TRBV6-1 and TRBJ2-7; unclear D gene. Germline V lookup: CDR1 MNHNS, CDR2 SASEGT. This CDR3 is 12 amino acids long. The chain's CDR3 is CASINREYEQSF. Here the CDR3 DNA reads TGTGCCAGCATAAACAGAGAATACGAGCAGTCCTTC.

The V call is TRBV7-9, the J call TRBJ2-7; a weak D match, TRBD1 (5 bases). Between the trimmed V and J ends, which lost 5 bases and 2 bases, there was a span of 16 bases. The CDR3 sequence is 15 residues long. In germline, CDR1 is SEHNR, CDR2 FQNEAQ (reference sequence). The chain's CDR3 is CASSPLPGNPYEQYV. The DNA for the CDR3 is TGTGCCAGCAGCCCCCTGCCAGGGAACCCCTACGAGCAGTACGTC.

The V call is TRBV5-6, the J call TRBJ2-7; TRBD2 agrees at 8 bases. Germline V gene lookup returns CDR1 SGHDT and CDR2 YYEEEE. Trimming took 3 bases from V and 5 from J; bases not matched to a gene: 10. There are 15 residues in the CDR3. This chain's CDR3 is CASSYSGGVLNEQYV. In nucleotides, the CDR3 is TGTGCCAGCAGCTACTCGGGGGGGGTTCTAAACGAGCAGTACGTC.

This chain connects TRBV29-1 to TRBJ2-1, with TRBD2 as a possible D gene (6 bases). Germline V CDR1 and CDR2: SQVTM, ANQGSEA. The CDR3 consists of 14 residues. V shed 3 bases and J shed 5 bases, with 14 bases lying between them. The CDR3 loop reads CSVDAGSSDNEQFF. As DNA, the CDR3 is TGCAGCGTTGACGCGGGGAGTTCCGACAATGAGCAGTTCTTC.

The chain is built from TRBV18 and TRBJ1-1, with D possibly matching TRBD1 (5 bases). Germline V lookup: CDR1 KGHSH, CDR2 LQKENI. The CDR3 has 14 residues. Trimming removed 2 bases at V and 7 bases at J, with 14 bases between. CDR3 nucleotide sequence: TGTGCCAGCTCACCATCGTACCTGCAGGGTGAAGCTTTCTTT. Protein: CASSPSYLQGEAFF.

The rearrangement uses TRBV6-1 and TRBJ1-3; D unresolved. With 10 bases removed from V and 2 bases from J, the gap between germline ends came to 18 bases. The germline CDR1 and CDR2 sequences are MNHNS and SASEGT. The CDR3 contains 15 residues. The CDR3 DNA follows: TGTGCCACCGAGACCCGGGAAAACGCTGGAAACACCATATATTTT. It yields the protein CATETRENAGNTIYF.

This chain joins TRBV5-5 and TRBJ1-4; the D gene is possibly TRBD1 (6 bases). Germline assignment: CDR1 SGHKS and CDR2 YYEKEE (reference sequence). This CDR3 is 14 amino acids long. Trimming left V 3 bases short and J 8 bases short, with 14 bases between. CDR3 DNA sequence: TGTGCCAGCAGCTACGACAGGTTGGGCGAAAAACTGTTTTTT. Its translation: CASSYDRLGEKLFF.

The CDR3 loop is CASSQEAREGQPQHF. The CDR3 bases are TGTGCCAGCAGCCAAGAGGCCAGGGAAGGTCAGCCCCAGCATTTT. The chain carries TRBV4-2 and TRBJ1-5, with D tentatively TRBD1 (5 bases). Trimming cost V 0 bases and J 6 bases, with 12 bases left between them. Germline lookup yields CDR1 LGHNA and CDR2 YNFKEQ. This CDR3 contains 15 residues.

The V gene is TRBV4-1, the J gene TRBJ1-5; D gene uncertain. The CDR3 spans 14 residues. Trimming cost V 1 base and J 6 bases, with 10 bases left between them. The germline gives CDR1 MGHRA, CDR2 YSYEKL. The CDR3 here is CASSQVEGSQPQHF. DNA of the CDR3: TGCGCCAGCAGCCAAGTCGAGGGCAGTCAGCCCCAGCATTTT.

The V call is TRBV14, the J call TRBJ2-7; 8 nucleotides line up with TRBD1. Germline assignment: CDR1 SGHDN and CDR2 FVKESK. V trimming: 1 base; J trimming: 3 bases; junction bases outside the gene matches: 2. The CDR3 runs 14 residues. The CDR3 DNA sequence: TGTGCCAGCAGCCAAGGAACAGGGGGCTACGAGCAGTACTTC. It is translated as CASSQGTGGYEQYF.

The genes are TRBV2 and TRBJ1-1, with D possibly being TRBD1 (5 bases). This CDR3 comprises 14 residues. Trimming shortened V by 7 bases and J by 7 bases, and 19 bases separated the two germline ends. Germline CDR1 reads SNHLY; CDR2 reads FYNNEI. CDR3 region: CASTMNPVGLEAFF. The CDR3 region has the DNA TGTGCCAGCACTATGAATCCGGTGGGACTTGAAGCTTTCTTT. Supplemented by reference TRBV2 and TRBJ1-1, the full variable domain reads EPEVTQTPSHQVTQMGQEVILRCVPISNHLYFYWYRQILGQKVEFLVSFYNNEISEKSEIFDDQFSVERPDGSNFTLKIRSTKLEDSAMYFCASTMNPVGLEAFFGQGTRLTVV.

The chain combines TRBV11-3 with TRBJ2-1; 10 nucleotides line up with TRBD1. After removal of 2 bases from V and 6 bases from J, the junction contained 10 bases not matched to a gene. The CDR3 contains 17 residues. Germline V gene sequence: CDR1 SGHNT, CDR2 YENEEA. DNA of the CDR3: TGTGCCAGCAGCTTAACGCCCCGGGACAGGGGCCGCAATGAGCAGTTCTTC. Translated: CASSLTPRDRGRNEQFF.

V and J are TRBV5-6 and TRBJ2-5, with D possibly being TRBD2 (6 bases). CDR3 size: 15 residues. Germline CDR1 reads SGHDT; CDR2 reads YYEEEE. Trimming stripped 1 base from V and 4 bases from J, with 14 bases between. Here the CDR3 reads CASSLWRGRGETQYF. CDR3 DNA sequence: TGTGCCAGCAGCTTGTGGCGGGGAAGGGGAGAGACCCAGTACTTC.

The chain links TRBV7-2 to TRBJ1-2; 7 bases fit TRBD1. V lost 5 bases to trimming and J lost 2 bases; unmatched junction nucleotides: 8. The CDR3 has 15 residues. Germline lookup yields CDR1 SGHTA and CDR2 FQGNSA. DNA of the CDR3: TGTGCCAGCAGCCCGATGACAGGGACCAACTATGGCTACACCTTC. It is translated as CASSPMTGTNYGYTF.

This chain links TRBV6-1 with TRBJ1-6, with unresolved D. CDR1 MNHNS and CDR2 SASEGT come from the germline V gene. This CDR3 comprises 15 residues. The V end lost 5 bases, the J end lost 8 bases, and 16 bases lay between the germline ends. CDR3 nucleotide sequence: TGTGCCAGCAGTCGGTCTAGGGAGGCCGATTCACCCCTCCACTTT. As protein: CASSRSREADSPLHF.

This chain connects TRBV2 to TRBJ1-5; unclear D gene. Trimming stripped 8 bases from V and 0 bases from J, with 8 bases between. The CDR3 has 13 amino acids. Germline V gives CDR1 SNHLY, CDR2 FYNNEI. The chain's CDR3 is CASSIDSNQPQHF. The CDR3, as DNA: TGTGCCAGCTCGATAGATAGCAATCAGCCCCAGCATTTT.

The chain is built from TRBV5-4 and TRBJ1-1; D not resolved. CDR1 and CDR2 (germline): SGHNT, YYREEE (reference sequence). V lost 0 bases and J 1 base, leaving 10 bases between the germline ends. This CDR3 spans 15 amino acids. The CDR3 is CASSLDLGRNTEAFF. In DNA, the CDR3 is TGTGCCAGCAGCTTGGACCTGGGGAGGAACACTGAAGCTTTCTTT. The full variable domain, completed using reference TRBV5-4 and TRBJ1-1, is ETGVTQSPTHLIKTRGQQVTLRCSSQSGHNTVSWYQQALGQGPQFIFQYYREEENGRGNFPPRFSGLQFPNYSSELNVNALELDDSALYLCASSLDLGRNTEAFFGQGTRLTVV.

The chain carries TRBV5-6 and TRBJ2-5; a weak D match, TRBD2 (6 bases). The CDR3 has 14 residues. From germline, CDR1 is SGHDT and CDR2 YYEEEE. V was trimmed by 4 bases and J by 1 base, leaving 11 bases between them. CDR3 loop: CASSVGLSQETQYF. CDR3 sequence (DNA): TGTGCCAGCAGCGTGGGACTGTCCCAAGAGACCCAGTACTTC.

The chain joins TRBV18 to TRBJ1-1; TRBD1 aligns across 9 bases. The CDR3 runs 15 residues. Germline V gene sequence: CDR1 KGHSH, CDR2 LQKENI. V shed 4 bases, J shed 3 bases, and the junction held 6 bases outside the gene matches. CDR3 protein: CASSRGTGRDTEAFF. CDR3 DNA: TGTGCCAGCTCACGGGGGACAGGGCGGGACACTGAAGCTTTCTTT.

The chain couples TRBV19 to TRBJ2-6, with 14 nucleotides matching TRBD2. CDR1 LNHDA and CDR2 SQIVND come from the germline V gene (reference sequence). The CDR3 totals 18 residues. V trimming: 6 bases; J trimming: 4 bases; junction bases outside the gene matches: 8. The CDR3 loop reads CASSRLAGGRSGANVLTF. CDR3 DNA: TGTGCCAGTAGCAGACTAGCGGGGGGGCGTTCCGGGGCCAACGTCCTGACTTTC. The whole variable domain, remainder taken from reference TRBV19 and TRBJ2-6, is DGGITQSPKYLFRKEGQNVTLSCEQNLNHDAMYWYRQDPGQGLRLIYYSQIVNDFQKGDIAEGYSVSREKKESFPLTVTSAQKNPTAFYLCASSRLAGGRSGANVLTFGAGSRLTVL.

This chain connects TRBV4-1 to TRBJ2-2; TRBD2 matches at 8 bases. Germline CDR1 is MGHRA and CDR2 is YSYEKL. This CDR3 contains 15 residues. V shed 1 base, J shed 7 bases, and the junction held 5 bases outside the gene matches. CDR3 loop: CASSQVGGAHGELFF. CDR3 DNA: TGCGCCAGCAGCCAAGTCGGGGGGGCCCACGGGGAGCTGTTTTTT.

The chain employs TRBV4-3 and TRBJ2-5, with D maybe TRBD1 (6 bases). The CDR3 covers 13 residues. Germline V gene sequence: CDR1 LGHNA, CDR2 YSLEER. V lost 1 base to trimming and J lost 5 bases, with 8 bases between them. CDR3 residues: CASSQGGRETQYF. The CDR3 DNA sequence: TGCGCCAGCAGCCAAGGGGGGCGGGAGACCCAGTACTTC.

The gene calls are TRBV6-6 and TRBJ2-5, with TRBD1 matching 7 bases. Germline V lookup: CDR1 MNHNY, CDR2 SVGAGI (reference sequence). This CDR3 is built from 12 residues. V was pared by 10 bases and J by 5 bases, with 7 bases of the junction left unmatched. The CDR3 sequence is CATRQGSETQYF. In DNA form, the CDR3 reads TGTGCCACCCGACAGGGATCGGAGACCCAGTACTTC.